This passage covers 6 T cell receptor beta chains from one sample sequenced in a study of T cells in Graves' hyperthyroidism and ophthalmopathy. The CDR3 regions of TCR beta were amplified from RNA transcripts. The HTBI set primed first-round TCR CDR3 RT-PCR. TCRdb processed the multiplex PCR reads anew with MiXCR; each CDR3 protein has one entry. The sample gives over 350,000 distinct CDR3 sequences, around 15% of which show up once; around 14% is in the top ten. Sequencing used blood. These receptors were obtained from a man younger than 35 with Graves' ophthalmopathy.

This clonotype was observed many times. The rearrangement links TRBV7-2 to TRBJ2-1; D possibly uses TRBD1 or TRBD2 (5 bases each). The germline gives CDR1 SGHTA, CDR2 FQGNSA. Trimming stripped 5 bases from V and 6 bases from J, with 29 bases between. The CDR3 has 19 amino acids. As DNA, the CDR3 is TGTGCCAGCAGCCCACTTTGGGGGTTTTGGGAACTAGGTATCAATGAGCAGTTCTTC. This sequence encodes CASSPLWGFWELGINEQFF.

This clonotype was seen ten or more times. This chain joins TRBV7-9 and TRBJ2-1; TRBD2 matches at 7 bases. The trim removed 5 bases at V and 7 bases at J, leaving 8 bases unmatched. Germline CDR1 and CDR2: SEHNR and FQNEAQ (reference sequence). This CDR3 has 14 amino acids. The CDR3 sequence is CASSPVRGGNEQFF. CDR3 sequence (DNA): TGTGCCAGCAGCCCAGTTCGGGGAGGGAATGAGCAGTTCTTC.

Concerning this clonotype itself: At one end, the junction sequence differs from germline, possibly due to a read error. The gene calls are TRBV18 and TRBJ2-3; a weak D match, TRBD2 (6 bases). This CDR3 region has 16 residues. The germline CDR1 and CDR2 sequences are KGHSH and LQKENI. As DNA, the CDR3 is TGTGCCAGCTCACCACCGGCGGCGGGGAGCACAGATGCGCAGTATTTT. Amino acids: CASSPPAAGSTDAQYF.

The chain recombines TRBV4-1 with TRBJ1-3, with D possibly matching TRBD1 (6 bases). The germline V gene has CDR1 MGHRA and CDR2 YSYEKL. With 0 bases removed from V and 2 bases from J, the gap between germline ends came to 17 bases. The CDR3 contains 18 residues. CDR3 sequence: CASSQEWGGPGPGNTIYF. The DNA of the CDR3 is TGCGCCAGCAGCCAAGAGTGGGGGGGGCCCGGCCCTGGAAACACCATATATTTT.

This clonotype showed up many times. This rearrangement joins TRBV30 to TRBJ1-1; 11 nucleotides line up with TRBD1. V was clipped by 7 bases and J by 5 bases; unmatched bases: 9. The germline V gene has CDR1 GTSNPN and CDR2 SVGIG (reference sequence). This CDR3 region has 14 residues. The CDR3 reads CAFLPGQGGTEAFF. DNA of the CDR3: TGTGCCTTTTTACCGGGACAGGGGGGTACTGAAGCTTTCTTT. The complete variable domain, with remaining parts taken from reference TRBV30 and TRBJ1-1, reads SQTIHQWPATLVQPVGSPLSLECTVEGTSNPNLYWYRQAAGRGLQLLFYSVGIGQISSEVPQNLSASRPQDRQFILSSKKLLLSDSGFYLCAFLPGQGGTEAFFGQGTRLTVV.

The chain has TRBV28 and TRBJ2-4; D is undetermined. CDR1 is MDHEN, CDR2 SYDVKM, per germline. With 5 bases removed from V and 2 bases from J, the gap between germline ends came to 10 bases. This CDR3 contains 14 residues. CDR3 amino acids: CASSPGSSKNIQYF. The DNA of the CDR3 is TGTGCCAGCAGTCCTGGCTCGTCCAAAAACATTCAGTACTTC.